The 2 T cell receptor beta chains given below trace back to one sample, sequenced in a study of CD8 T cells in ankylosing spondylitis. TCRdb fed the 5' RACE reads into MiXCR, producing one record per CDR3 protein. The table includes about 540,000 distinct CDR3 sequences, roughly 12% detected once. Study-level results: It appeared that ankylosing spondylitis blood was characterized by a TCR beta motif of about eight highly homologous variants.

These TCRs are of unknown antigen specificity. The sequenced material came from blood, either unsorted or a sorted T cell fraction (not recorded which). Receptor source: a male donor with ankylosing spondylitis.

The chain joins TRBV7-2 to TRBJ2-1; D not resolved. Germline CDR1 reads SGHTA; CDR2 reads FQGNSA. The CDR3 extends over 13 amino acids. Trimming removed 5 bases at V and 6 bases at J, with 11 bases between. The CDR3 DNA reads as TGTGCCAGCAGCCGGAGTCGAACCAATGAGCAGTTCTTC. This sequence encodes CASSRSRTNEQFF. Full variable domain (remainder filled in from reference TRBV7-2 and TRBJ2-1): GAGVSQSPSNKVTEKGKDVELRCDPISGHTALYWYRQSLGQGLEFLIYFQGNSAPDKSGLPSDRFSAERTGGSVSTLTIQRTQQEDSAVYLCASSRSRTNEQFFGPGTRLTVL.

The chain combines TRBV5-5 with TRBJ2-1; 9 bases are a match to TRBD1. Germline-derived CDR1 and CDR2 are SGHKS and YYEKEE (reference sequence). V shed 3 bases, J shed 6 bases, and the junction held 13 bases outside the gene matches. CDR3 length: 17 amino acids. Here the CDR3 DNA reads TGTGCCAGCAGCTCCCCCGCTTGGGACAGGGCCCGCAATGAGCAGTTCTTC. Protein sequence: CASSSPAWDRARNEQFF.